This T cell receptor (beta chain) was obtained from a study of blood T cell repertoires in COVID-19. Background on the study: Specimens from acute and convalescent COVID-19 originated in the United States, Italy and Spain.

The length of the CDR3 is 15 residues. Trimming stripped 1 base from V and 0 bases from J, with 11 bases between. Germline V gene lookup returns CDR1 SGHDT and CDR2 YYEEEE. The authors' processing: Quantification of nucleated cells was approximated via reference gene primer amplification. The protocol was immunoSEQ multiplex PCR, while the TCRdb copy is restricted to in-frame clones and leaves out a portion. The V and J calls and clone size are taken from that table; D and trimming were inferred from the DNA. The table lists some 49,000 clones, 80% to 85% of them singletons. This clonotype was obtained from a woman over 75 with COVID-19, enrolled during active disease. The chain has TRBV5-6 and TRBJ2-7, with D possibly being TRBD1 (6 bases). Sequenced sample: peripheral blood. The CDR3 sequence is CASSLRVGASYEQYF. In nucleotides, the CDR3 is TGTGCCAGCAGCTTGCGGGTGGGGGCCTCCTACGAGCAGTACTTC.